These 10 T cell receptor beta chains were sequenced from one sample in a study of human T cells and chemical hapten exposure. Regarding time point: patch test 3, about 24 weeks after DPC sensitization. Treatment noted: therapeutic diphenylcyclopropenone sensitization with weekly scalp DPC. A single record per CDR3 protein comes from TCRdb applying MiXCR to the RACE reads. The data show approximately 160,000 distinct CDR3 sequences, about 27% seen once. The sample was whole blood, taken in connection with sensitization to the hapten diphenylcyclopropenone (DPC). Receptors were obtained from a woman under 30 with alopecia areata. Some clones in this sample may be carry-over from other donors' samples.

This chain's CDR3 is CSVVEGQLNQPQHF. CDR3 nucleotides: TGCAGCGTTGTAGAGGGGCAACTCAATCAGCCCCAGCATTTT. V and J are TRBV29-1 and TRBJ1-5; D is possibly TRBD1 (5 bases). The CDR3 runs to 14 residues. Looked up from germline, CDR1 is SQVTM and CDR2 is ANQGSEA. Trimming pared 4 bases from V and 3 bases from J, leaving 13 bases between. The variable domain in full, with the rest retrieved from reference TRBV29-1 and TRBJ1-5, is SAVISQKPSRDICQRGTSLTIQCQVDSQVTMMFWYRQQPGQSLTLIATANQGSEATYESGFVIDKFPISRPNLTFSTLTVSNMSPEDSSIYLCSVVEGQLNQPQHFGDGTRLSIL.

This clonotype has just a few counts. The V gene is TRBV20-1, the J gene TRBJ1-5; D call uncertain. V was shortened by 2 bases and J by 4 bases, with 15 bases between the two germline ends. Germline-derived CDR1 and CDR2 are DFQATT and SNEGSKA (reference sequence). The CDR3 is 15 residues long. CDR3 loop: CSARRVSRTNQPQHF. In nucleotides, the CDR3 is TGCAGTGCTAGAAGGGTATCCCGGACTAATCAGCCCCAGCATTTT.

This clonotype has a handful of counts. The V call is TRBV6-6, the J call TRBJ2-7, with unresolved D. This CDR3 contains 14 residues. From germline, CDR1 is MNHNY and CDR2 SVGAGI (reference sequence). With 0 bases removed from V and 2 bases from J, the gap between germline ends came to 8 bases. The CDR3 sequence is CASSYSDRTYEQYF. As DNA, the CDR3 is TGTGCCAGCAGTTACTCCGATAGAACCTACGAGCAGTACTTC.

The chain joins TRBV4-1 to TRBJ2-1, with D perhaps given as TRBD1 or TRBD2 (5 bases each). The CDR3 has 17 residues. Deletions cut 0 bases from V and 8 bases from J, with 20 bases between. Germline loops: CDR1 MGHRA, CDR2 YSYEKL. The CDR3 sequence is CASSQEGVTARGYEQFF. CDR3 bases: TGCGCCAGCAGCCAAGAAGGGGTGACAGCCCGGGGTTATGAGCAGTTCTTC.

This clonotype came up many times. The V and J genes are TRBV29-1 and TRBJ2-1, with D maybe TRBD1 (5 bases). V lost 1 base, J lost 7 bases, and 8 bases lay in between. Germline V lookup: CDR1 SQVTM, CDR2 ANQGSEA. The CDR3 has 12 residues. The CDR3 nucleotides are TGCAGCGTTGAAGGGGGCCTAAATGAGCAGTTCTTC. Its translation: CSVEGGLNEQFF.

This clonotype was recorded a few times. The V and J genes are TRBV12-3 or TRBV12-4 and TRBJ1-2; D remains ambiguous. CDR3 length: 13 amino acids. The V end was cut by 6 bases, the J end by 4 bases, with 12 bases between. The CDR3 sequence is CASSPILAYGYTF. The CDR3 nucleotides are TGTGCCAGCAGCCCAATTTTGGCCTATGGCTACACCTTC.

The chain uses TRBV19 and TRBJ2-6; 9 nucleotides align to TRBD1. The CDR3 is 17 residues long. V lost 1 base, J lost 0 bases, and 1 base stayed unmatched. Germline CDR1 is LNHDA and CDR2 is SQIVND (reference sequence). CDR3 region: CASSIGTGASGANVLTF. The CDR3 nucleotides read TGTGCCAGTAGTATAGGGACAGGGGCCTCTGGGGCCAACGTCCTGACTTTC.

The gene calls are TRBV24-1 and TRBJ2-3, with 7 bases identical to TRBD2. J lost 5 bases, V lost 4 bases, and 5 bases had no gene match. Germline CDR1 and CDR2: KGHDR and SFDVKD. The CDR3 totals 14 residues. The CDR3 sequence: CATSETGTIDTQYF. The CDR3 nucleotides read TGTGCCACCAGTGAGACCGGGACTATAGATACGCAGTATTTT.

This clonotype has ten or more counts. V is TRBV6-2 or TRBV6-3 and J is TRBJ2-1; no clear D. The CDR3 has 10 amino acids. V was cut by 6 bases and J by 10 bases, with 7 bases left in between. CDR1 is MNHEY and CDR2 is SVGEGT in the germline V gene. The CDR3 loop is CASRGGEQFF. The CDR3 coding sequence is TGTGCCAGCAGGGGTGGGGAGCAGTTCTTC.

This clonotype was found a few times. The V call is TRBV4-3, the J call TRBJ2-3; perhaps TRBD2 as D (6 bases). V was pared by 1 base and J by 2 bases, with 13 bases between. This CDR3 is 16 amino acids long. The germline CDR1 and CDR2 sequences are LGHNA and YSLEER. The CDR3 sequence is CASSQGAGPPTDTQYF. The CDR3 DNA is TGCGCCAGCAGCCAAGGGGCGGGGCCGCCCACAGATACGCAGTATTTT.